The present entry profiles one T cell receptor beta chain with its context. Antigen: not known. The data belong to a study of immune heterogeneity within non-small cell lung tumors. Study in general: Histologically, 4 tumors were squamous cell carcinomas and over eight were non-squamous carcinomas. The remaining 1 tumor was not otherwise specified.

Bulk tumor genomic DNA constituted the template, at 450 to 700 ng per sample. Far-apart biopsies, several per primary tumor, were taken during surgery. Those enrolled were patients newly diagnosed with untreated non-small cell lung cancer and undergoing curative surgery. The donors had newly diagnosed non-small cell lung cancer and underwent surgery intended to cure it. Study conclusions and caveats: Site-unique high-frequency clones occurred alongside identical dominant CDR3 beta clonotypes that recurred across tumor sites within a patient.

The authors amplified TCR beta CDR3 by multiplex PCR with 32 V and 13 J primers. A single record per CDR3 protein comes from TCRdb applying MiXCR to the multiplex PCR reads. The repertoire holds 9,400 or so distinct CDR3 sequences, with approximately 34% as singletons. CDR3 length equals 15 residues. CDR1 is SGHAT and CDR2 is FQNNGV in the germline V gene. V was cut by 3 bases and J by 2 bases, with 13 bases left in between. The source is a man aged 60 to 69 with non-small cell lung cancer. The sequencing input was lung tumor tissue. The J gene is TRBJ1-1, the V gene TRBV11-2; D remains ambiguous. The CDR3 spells CASSFQANKNTEAFF. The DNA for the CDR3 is TGTGCCAGCAGCTTTCAGGCTAACAAAAACACTGAAGCTTTCTTT.